This T cell receptor (beta chain) was sequenced during a study of cytomegalovirus exposure and HLA in healthy donors. Points from the study as a whole: Common viral pathogens seemed, in a later analysis, to connect with several of the most significant clusters. Cytomegalovirus-associated status was assigned to 150 or so TCR beta chains. Apparent HLA restriction characterized most CMV-associated TCR beta chains in a later analysis.

The study sampled nominally healthy donors, though unrecorded immune exposures were likely. 60 Vbeta and 13 Jbeta primers were used in PCR. The method was immunoSEQ multiplex PCR; TCRdb's version includes in-frame clones alone and lacks a portion of them. The sample holds around 89,000 clones, roughly three quarters seen once. Comments on this clone: Its antigen is undetermined.

Germline-derived CDR1 and CDR2 are GTSNPN and SVGIG (reference sequence). CDR3 length: 13 residues. V lost 2 bases, J lost 5 bases, and 10 bases lay in between. Sequencing was carried out using PBMCs. The TCR originated in a man in his forties in good health and CMV-seronegative. The chain recombines TRBV30 with TRBJ1-5; D not certain. The DNA for the CDR3 is TGTGCCTGGAGTTTCCGCGAATATCAGCCCCAGCATTTT. Its translation: CAWSFREYQPQHF.